This TCR beta chain comes out of a study of T cells after yellow fever vaccination (dated by TCRdb to the late 2010s). Regarding the research as a whole: The SMART-Seq v4 Ultra Low Input RNA kit was used to prepare libraries from fractions with low cell numbers. Blood was collected at multiple timepoints before and after primary and secondary immunization, and bulk PBMC replicates and cell subsets were isolated. Two healthy male donors, one aged 18 to 30 and one aged 30 to 40 years, made up the cohort. To track T-cell clones before and after primary and booster YFV17D yellow fever vaccination, bulk TCR alpha and beta repertoires were sequenced longitudinally.

The sequencing machine was an Illumina NovaSeq 6000. Synthesis of TCR cDNA relied on 5'RACE template switching, a step that introduced a universal primer site along with unique molecular identifiers. Priming of cDNA synthesis was performed from both the TCR alpha and TCR beta constant segments. Two PCR steps were used to amplify libraries, with sample barcodes and sequencing adapters being added in the second step. Sequencing of libraries was done on Illumina HiSeq 2500 (2x100 bp) or NovaSeq (2x150 bp). In the original analysis: Demultiplexing of reads and collapsing into UMI consensus sequences were performed with MIGEC, and V(D)J alignment was carried out with MiXCR. Vaccine-responding clonotypes were defined with edgeR using replicate PBMC samples, requiring FDR below 0.01 and a log2 fold change above 5 up to day 15. Each bulk clonotype was labeled CD4 or CD8 based on which sequenced repertoire, CD4 or CD8, contained the clonotype at higher abundance. TCRdb's own reprocessing of the public reads used fastp at Q25 and MiXCR and kept productive beta chains. Every CDR3 protein is listed once, alongside the most common genes and DNA of its rows. The V and J calls were not made by the authors but by TCRdb's processing. The sample yields 300,000 to 350,000 distinct CDR3 sequences; around 3.9% were counted once. The ten largest clones capture 20% to 25% of the sample.

The sample's treatment or condition label, in plain terms: live attenuated yellow fever vaccine strain. At every blood-draw timepoint, two biological replicates of bulk PBMCs were collected. A standard Ficoll-Paque protocol was used to isolate PBMCs from peripheral blood. TriZol was used to extract RNA from bulk PBMCs, from CD4 and CD8 fractions, and from dextramer-positive and dextramer-negative fractions. What the research found in general, with its limitations: The study included only two donors, which limits how far the findings can be generalized. The secondary T-cell response was weaker than the primary response but faster, peaking on day 5 instead of day 15. Most clones expanded after primary vaccination (96% of CD4 and approximately 90% of CD8) were re-detected after the booster, suggesting that broad memory maintenance occurred. A small fraction of clonotypes appeared in both the CD4 and CD8 compartments, likely as a result of convergent recombination. Computational filtering was needed because FACS-sorted repertoires could contain abundant contaminating clonotypes from the bulk population.

As encoded in the germline V gene (reference sequence), CDR1 is DFQATT while CDR2 is SNEGSKA. V sheds 3 bases and J sheds 0 bases, leaving 11 bases between their ends. Its CDR3 holds 14 amino acids, cysteine through phenylalanine. The CDR3 DNA has 42 bases and is translated from base 1. As for this clonotype: The clone's antigen remains unknown. Nothing much larger sits one base from this clone, and base qualities are not available.

The sequenced sample was PBMCs, obtained 5 days after the yellow fever booster vaccination. The receptor was derived from a young man who received the YFV17D yellow fever vaccine. Here the chain combines TRBV20-1 and TRBJ1-1; tentative D gene TRBD1, with 6 bases matching. The DNA is as follows: TGCAGTGCTAGCCTTCAGGGGTTGAACACTGAAGCTTTCTTT. Translated, this is CSASLQGLNTEAFF.